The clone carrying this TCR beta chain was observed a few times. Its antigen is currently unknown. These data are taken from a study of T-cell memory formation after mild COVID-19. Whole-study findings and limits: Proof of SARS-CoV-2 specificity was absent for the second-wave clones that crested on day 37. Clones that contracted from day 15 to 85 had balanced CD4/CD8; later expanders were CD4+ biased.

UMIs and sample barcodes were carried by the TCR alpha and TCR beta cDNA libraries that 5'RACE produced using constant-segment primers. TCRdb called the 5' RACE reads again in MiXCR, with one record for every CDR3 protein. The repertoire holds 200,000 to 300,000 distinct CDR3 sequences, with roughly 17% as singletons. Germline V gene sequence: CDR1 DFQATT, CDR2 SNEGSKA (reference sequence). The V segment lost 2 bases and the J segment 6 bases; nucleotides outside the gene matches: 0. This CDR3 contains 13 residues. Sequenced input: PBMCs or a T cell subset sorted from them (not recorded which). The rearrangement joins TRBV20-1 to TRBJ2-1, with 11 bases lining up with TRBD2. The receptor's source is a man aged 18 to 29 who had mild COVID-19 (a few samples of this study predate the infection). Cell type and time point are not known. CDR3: CSARLAGGNEQFF. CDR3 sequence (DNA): TGCAGTGCTAGACTAGCGGGGGGCAATGAGCAGTTCTTC.